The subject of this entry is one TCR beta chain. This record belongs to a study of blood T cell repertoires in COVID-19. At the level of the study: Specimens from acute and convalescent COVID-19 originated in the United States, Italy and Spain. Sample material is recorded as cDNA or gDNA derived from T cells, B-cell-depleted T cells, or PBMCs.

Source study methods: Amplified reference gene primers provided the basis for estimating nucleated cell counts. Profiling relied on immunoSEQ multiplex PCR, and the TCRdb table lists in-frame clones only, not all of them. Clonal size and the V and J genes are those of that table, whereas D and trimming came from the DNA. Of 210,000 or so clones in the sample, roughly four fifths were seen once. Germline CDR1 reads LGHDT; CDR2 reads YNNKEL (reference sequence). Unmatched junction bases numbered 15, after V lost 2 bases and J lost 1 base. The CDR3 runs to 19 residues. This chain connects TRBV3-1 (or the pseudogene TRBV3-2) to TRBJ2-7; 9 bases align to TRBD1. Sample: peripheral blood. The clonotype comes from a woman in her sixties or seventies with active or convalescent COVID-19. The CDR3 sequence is CASSQPGQGSAEASYEQYF. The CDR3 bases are TGTGCCAGCAGCCAACCGGGACAGGGATCCGCGGAAGCGTCCTACGAGCAGTACTTC.